The rows below give T cell receptor beta chains drawn from one sample of a study of CD8+ T cells in alopecia areata. Sequenced by immunoSEQ multiplex PCR; TCRdb stores in-frame clones only, minus some. The sample records 180,000 or so clones, roughly 60% being singletons. The material sequenced was CD4+ T cells sorted from blood, taken at week 24, from a patient treated with tofacitinib. Receptor source: a human donor with alopecia areata. Each CDR3 is given with its conserved first and last residue. The D gene is left open where the match is weak. Rows may omit the clone size; those that give it use once, few, many or a size class.

J gene,V gene,D gene,clone size,CDR3 protein,CDR3 DNA
TRBJ2-2,TRBV29-1,TRBD1,-,CSGRTGGASGELFF,TGCAGCGGGCGGACAGGGGGCGCCTCCGGGGAGCTGTTTTTT
TRBJ1-1,TRBV7-9,-,-,CASSLGQASQAFF,TGTGCCAGCAGCTTAGGGCAGGCTTCCCAAGCTTTCTTT
TRBJ2-7,TRBV4-3,TRBD2,-,CASSQDLAGGGEQYF,TGCGCCAGCAGCCAAGACCTAGCGGGAGGTGGTGAGCAGTACTTC
TRBJ1-2,TRBV5-1,-,few,CASSPGQRLGYTF,TGCGCCAGCAGCCCCGGACAAAGGCTTGGCTACACCTTC
TRBJ2-5,TRBV29-1,TRBD1,-,CSVAGQAGQSETQYF,TGCAGCGTGGCAGGACAGGCGGGCCAGTCGGAGACCCAGTACTTC
TRBJ2-5,TRBV27,-,-,CASSQMGAGSQETQYF,TGTGCCAGCAGCCAAATGGGAGCAGGGTCCCAAGAGACCCAGTACTTC
TRBJ2-7,TRBV18,-,-,CASSPPKEQYF,TGTGCCAGCTCACCACCGAAAGAGCAGTACTTC
TRBJ2-7,TRBV29-1,-,-,CSVGQGRNEQYF,TGCAGCGTTGGCCAGGGCAGGAACGAGCAGTACTTC
TRBJ2-7,TRBV18,TRBD1,-,CASSPSYGTGEEQYF,TGTGCCAGCTCACCATCCTACGGGACAGGGGAGGAGCAGTACTTC
TRBJ2-1,TRBV18,-,-,CASSPRRTPVYNEQFF,TGTGCCAGCTCACCCAGACGGACGCCTGTCTACAATGAGCAGTTCTTC
TRBJ2-7,TRBV23-1,TRBD1,few,CASSQRDRDSYEQYF,TGCGCCAGCAGCCAACGGGACAGGGACTCCTACGAGCAGTACTTC